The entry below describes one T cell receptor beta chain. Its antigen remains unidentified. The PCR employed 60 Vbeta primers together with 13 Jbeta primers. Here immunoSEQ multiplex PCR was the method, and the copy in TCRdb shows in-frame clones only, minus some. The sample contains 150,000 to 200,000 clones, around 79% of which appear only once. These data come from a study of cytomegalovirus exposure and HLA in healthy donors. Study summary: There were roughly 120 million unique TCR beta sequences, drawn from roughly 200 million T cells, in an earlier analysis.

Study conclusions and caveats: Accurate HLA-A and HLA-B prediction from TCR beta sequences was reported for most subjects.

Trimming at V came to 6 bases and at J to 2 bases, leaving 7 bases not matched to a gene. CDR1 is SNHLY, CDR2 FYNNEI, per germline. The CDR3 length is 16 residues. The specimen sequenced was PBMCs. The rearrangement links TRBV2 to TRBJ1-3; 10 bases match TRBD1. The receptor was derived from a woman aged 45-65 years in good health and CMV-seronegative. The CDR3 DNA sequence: TGTGCCAGCAGGATGGGACAGGGGTCAGCTGGAAACACCATATATTTT. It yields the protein CASRMGQGSAGNTIYF.